This entry lists 26 T cell receptor beta chains sequenced from one sample in a study of identical twins. From the 5' RACE reads, TCRdb called clonotypes with MiXCR, one entry per CDR3 protein. The data contain 690,000 or so distinct CDR3 sequences, approximately 9% of them singletons. The same data also contributed to another study, on yellow fever vaccine responses in identical twins.

What was sequenced was PBMCs. These receptors all stem from a woman aged 18-30 years in good health.

This clonotype has at least ten counts. This chain uses TRBV20-1 with TRBJ2-1; TRBD2 might be the D (5 bases). Trimming cost V 3 bases and J 9 bases, with 18 bases left between them. This CDR3 comprises 14 residues. Germline V gives CDR1 DFQATT, CDR2 SNEGSKA (reference sequence). CDR3 nucleotide sequence: TGCAGTGCTAGCCAGATACTAGGTATATTTGAGCAGTTCTTC. Protein sequence: CSASQILGIFEQFF.

There are many counts of this clonotype. The rearrangement uses TRBV28 and TRBJ2-7, with D possibly being TRBD2 (7 bases). Germline V gene sequence: CDR1 MDHEN, CDR2 SYDVKM. CDR3 size: 13 residues. The V end was cut by 5 bases, the J end by 6 bases, with 14 bases between. CDR3 DNA sequence: TGTGCCAGCAGTCCCCTCGGGGGGCGCGAGCAGTACTTC. This gives the protein CASSPLGGREQYF.

At least ten counts were recorded for this clonotype. The rearrangement joins TRBV12-3 or TRBV12-4 to TRBJ2-7; 12 bases are shared with TRBD2. V dropped 6 bases and J dropped 5; count of bases not matched to a gene: 5. The CDR3 extends over 14 amino acids. Written as DNA, the CDR3 is TGTGCCAGCAGAGAGAGACTAGCGGGAGACGAGCAGTACTTC. Translated: CASRERLAGDEQYF.

The rearrangement links TRBV10-3 to TRBJ2-1; 10 positions agree with TRBD1. The germline CDR1 and CDR2 sequences are ENHRY and SYGVKD. The V gene end was trimmed by 5 bases and the J gene end by 2 bases; junction bases not matched to a gene: 3. This CDR3 has 15 amino acids. DNA of the CDR3: TGTGCCATCAGTAAGGGACAGGGGACCTACAATGAGCAGTTCTTC. As protein: CAISKGQGTYNEQFF.

This clonotype was observed at least ten times. This chain connects TRBV11-2 to TRBJ2-2; D might be TRBD1 (5 bases). Germline CDR1 reads SGHAT; CDR2 reads FQNNGV. V was shortened by 6 bases and J by 6 bases, with 17 bases between the two germline ends. The CDR3 extends over 15 amino acids. DNA for the CDR3: TGTGCCAGCAGTACTGGACACCTCAGGCCCGGGGAGCTGTTTTTT. Translated, it gives CASSTGHLRPGELFF.

The chain links TRBV4-1 to TRBJ2-2, with a tentative D call TRBD1 (7 bases). Between the trimmed V and J ends, which lost 0 bases and 0 bases, there was a span of 17 bases. The CDR3 has 19 residues. In germline, CDR1 is MGHRA, CDR2 YSYEKL. CDR3 sequence reads: CASSQDPGGGPANTGELFF. CDR3 in DNA: TGCGCCAGCAGCCAAGATCCAGGAGGGGGCCCCGCGAACACCGGGGAGCTGTTTTTT.

The rearrangement uses TRBV29-1 and TRBJ2-2, with 7 bases that match TRBD1. V trimming: 6 bases; J trimming: 4 bases; junction bases outside the gene matches: 11. Per the germline V gene, CDR1 is SQVTM and CDR2 is ANQGSEA. The CDR3 length is 15 residues. CDR3: CSVTGTATITGELFF. The CDR3 DNA follows: TGCAGCGTAACCGGGACAGCGACAATCACCGGGGAGCTGTTTTTT.

This clonotype occurred many times. The chain has TRBV12-3 or TRBV12-4 and TRBJ1-5; D not resolved. The CDR3 has 14 residues. Deletions cut 6 bases from V and 3 bases from J, with 12 bases between. The chain's CDR3 is CASSPNIHNQPQHF. CDR3 DNA: TGTGCCAGCAGCCCCAACATCCACAATCAGCCCCAGCATTTT.

The rearrangement uses TRBV10-3 and TRBJ2-1, with 7 bases aligning to TRBD1. Trimming took 8 bases from V and 3 from J; bases not matched to a gene: 4. The CDR3 length is 13 residues. CDR1 and CDR2 (germline): ENHRY, SYGVKD. CDR3 amino acids: CAIGQVGYNEQFF. The CDR3 nucleotides are TGTGCCATCGGACAGGTAGGCTACAATGAGCAGTTCTTC.

This clonotype was found many times. V and J are TRBV4-3 and TRBJ1-6; D unresolved. Trimming removed 4 bases at V and 0 bases at J, with 10 bases between. The CDR3 spans 16 residues. Germline assignment: CDR1 LGHNA and CDR2 YSLEER. In nucleotides, the CDR3 is TGCGCCAGCAGCCTTCGACTGAGCTCCTATAATTCACCCCTCCACTTT. It specifies CASSLRLSSYNSPLHF.

This clonotype was detected ten times or more. V usage is TRBV7-9 and J usage is TRBJ1-5, with TRBD1 as a possible D gene (6 bases). Germline CDR1 is SEHNR and CDR2 is FQNEAQ (reference sequence). Trimming pared 5 bases from V and 5 bases from J, leaving 16 bases between. CDR3 size: 15 residues. This CDR3 is CASSPHRERHQPQHF. CDR3 nucleotide sequence: TGTGCCAGCAGCCCACACAGGGAAAGGCATCAGCCCCAGCATTTT.

The rearrangement joins TRBV7-9 to TRBJ2-7; D possibly corresponds to TRBD1 (5 bases). This CDR3 region has 14 residues. V was pared by 1 base and J by 6 bases, with 13 bases between. The germline gives CDR1 SEHNR, CDR2 FQNEAQ (reference sequence). CDR3 amino acids: CASSLGQGWGEQYF. In DNA, the CDR3 is TGTGCCAGCAGCTTAGGGCAGGGATGGGGCGAGCAGTACTTC.

This chain links TRBV4-2 with TRBJ2-3; D is possibly TRBD1 or TRBD2 (5 bases each). Germline lookup yields CDR1 LGHNA and CDR2 YNFKEQ. V was cut by 4 bases and J by 0 bases, with 11 bases left in between. The CDR3 runs 15 residues. CDR3 sequence: CASSRDPGSTDTQYF. DNA of the CDR3: TGTGCCAGCAGCCGGGACCCGGGTAGCACAGATACGCAGTATTTT.

This clonotype was seen repeatedly, ten times or more. The V and J genes are TRBV5-1 and TRBJ1-1; tentative D call: TRBD1 (6 bases). Germline V CDR1 and CDR2: SGHRS, YFSETQ. CDR3 length: 15 amino acids. V lost 4 bases and J 0 bases, leaving 13 bases between the germline ends. CDR3 sequence (DNA): TGCGCCAGCAGCCTCGCGGACAGCATGAACACTGAAGCTTTCTTT. It is translated as CASSLADSMNTEAFF.

This clonotype has more than one count but fewer than ten. The V gene is TRBV24-1, the J gene TRBJ2-5; 10 bases map to TRBD1. Germline V gives CDR1 KGHDR, CDR2 SFDVKD. V dropped 7 bases and J dropped 5; count of bases not matched to a gene: 12. The CDR3 spans 16 residues. CDR3 DNA sequence: TGTGCCACCAGCGATCCTGGGACAGGGGCGTCGGAGACCCAGTACTTC. The encoded protein is CATSDPGTGASETQYF.

This chain joins TRBV20-1 and TRBJ1-5, with a possible D match to TRBD1 (5 bases). This CDR3 has 15 amino acids. V lost 0 bases and J lost 6, with 15 bases in between. CDR1 and CDR2 from the germline V gene are DFQATT and SNEGSKA (reference sequence). The CDR3 loop reads CSARDRQGEGQPQHF. The CDR3 DNA is TGCAGTGCTAGAGATAGGCAGGGCGAGGGTCAGCCCCAGCATTTT.

In this sample, this clonotype turned up many times. J is TRBJ2-7 and V is TRBV20-1; perhaps TRBD1 as D (5 bases). V shed 2 bases and J shed 3 bases, with 11 bases lying between them. The CDR3 is 13 amino acids. Per the germline V gene, CDR1 is DFQATT and CDR2 is SNEGSKA (reference sequence). The CDR3 region is CSARSTDYYEQYF. The DNA of the CDR3 is TGCAGTGCTAGATCGACAGATTACTACGAGCAGTACTTC.

This clonotype was observed a few times. This sequence joins TRBV7-2 and TRBJ2-1; D gene ambiguous. The CDR3 extends over 15 amino acids. V was shortened by 6 bases and J by 2 bases, with 14 bases between the two germline ends. Germline V gene sequence: CDR1 SGHTA, CDR2 FQGNSA. Here the CDR3 reads CASRRAEGPYNEQFF. The CDR3 bases are TGTGCCAGCAGACGGGCGGAAGGCCCCTACAATGAGCAGTTCTTC.

The chain combines TRBV7-9 with TRBJ1-5; 8 bases align to TRBD1. CDR1 is SEHNR and CDR2 is FQNEAQ in the germline V gene (reference sequence). CDR3 length: 17 amino acids. Trimming removed 2 bases from V and 3 bases from J; junction bases left unmatched: 9. The CDR3 DNA reads as TGTGCCAGCAGCTTATCCCAGGGGGCTAGCTACAATCAGCCCCAGCATTTT. It is translated as CASSLSQGASYNQPQHF.

The chain links TRBV20-1 to TRBJ2-7; D call uncertain. V lost 6 bases and J 3 bases, leaving 18 bases between the germline ends. The CDR3 has 14 residues. From germline, CDR1 is DFQATT and CDR2 SNEGSKA (reference sequence). The CDR3 DNA reads TGCAGTGCCAGACCGCTCTCGGTTAACTACGAGCAGTACTTC. Its translation is CSARPLSVNYEQYF.

This clonotype was counted between two and nine times. The CDR3 DNA sequence: TGTGCCAGCAGTGGGACAGCGGTCGAGCAGTACTTC. It yields the protein CASSGTAVEQYF. The chain employs TRBV28 and TRBJ2-7, with 7 bases matching TRBD1. CDR3 length: 12 amino acids. J gave up 6 bases and V 5 bases, and 4 bases lay outside the gene matches. Germline CDR1 and CDR2: MDHEN and SYDVKM.

This clonotype was counted only a few times. The chain has TRBV3-1 and TRBJ2-3, with 9 bases that match TRBD2. The CDR3 consists of 16 residues. Looked up from germline, CDR1 is LGHDT and CDR2 is YNNKEL (reference sequence). V lost 1 base and J lost 5; bases outside the gene matches: 7. CDR3 DNA sequence: TGTGCCAGCAGCCAAGCTGGCGGGGGGGCAATAGATACGCAGTATTTT. Translation gives CASSQAGGGAIDTQYF.

This clonotype was seen more than once but under ten times. The J gene is TRBJ2-7, the V gene TRBV6-2 or TRBV6-3, with D possibly matching TRBD2 (7 bases). The V and J ends lost 2 bases and 6 bases respectively, with 14 bases between them. Germline CDR1 MNHEY, CDR2 SVGEGT. The CDR3 sequence is 14 residues long. CDR3 nucleotides: TGTGCCAGCAGTTACGTTTGGGGGGGCGGCGAGCAGTACTTC. It codes for CASSYVWGGGEQYF.

This clonotype was recorded many times. The chain joins TRBV10-3 to TRBJ1-5; the D gene is possibly TRBD1 (5 bases). Germline V gene lookup returns CDR1 ENHRY and CDR2 SYGVKD. The CDR3 loop spans 14 amino acids. V dropped 10 bases and J dropped 5 bases, with 18 bases sitting between them. CDR3 sequence reads: CASSGRAGDQPQHF. CDR3 sequence (DNA): TGTGCCAGTTCCGGCAGGGCTGGGGATCAGCCCCAGCATTTT.

This clonotype was seen more than once but under ten times. This chain joins TRBV12-3 or TRBV12-4 and TRBJ2-1; TRBD2 is a possible D gene (6 bases). This CDR3 region has 15 residues. V lost 7 bases and J lost 0, with 13 bases in between. The CDR3 loop reads CASTYRGSSYNEQFF. For the CDR3, the DNA is TGTGCCAGCACTTACCGGGGGAGCTCCTACAATGAGCAGTTCTTC.

This clonotype was recorded a few times. This rearrangement joins TRBV4-3 to TRBJ2-3, with a tentative D call TRBD2 (5 bases). Trimming took 0 bases from V and 6 from J, leaving 16 bases between them. CDR3 length: 16 amino acids. The V gene's germline CDR1 is LGHNA and CDR2 YSLEER. DNA for the CDR3: TGCGCCAGCAGCCAAGAGGGTCTTAGCGAGCGTGATACGCAGTATTTT. As protein: CASSQEGLSERDTQYF.